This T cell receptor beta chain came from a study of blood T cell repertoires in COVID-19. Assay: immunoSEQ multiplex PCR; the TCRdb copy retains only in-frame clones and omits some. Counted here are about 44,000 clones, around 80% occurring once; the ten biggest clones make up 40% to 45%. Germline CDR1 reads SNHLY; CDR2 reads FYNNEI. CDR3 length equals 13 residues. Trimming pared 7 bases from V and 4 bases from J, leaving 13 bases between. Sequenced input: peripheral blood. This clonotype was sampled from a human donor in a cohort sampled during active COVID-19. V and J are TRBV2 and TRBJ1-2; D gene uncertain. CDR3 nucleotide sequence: TGTGCCAGCACCCCCACAGACATCTATGGCTACACCTTC. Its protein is CASTPTDIYGYTF.